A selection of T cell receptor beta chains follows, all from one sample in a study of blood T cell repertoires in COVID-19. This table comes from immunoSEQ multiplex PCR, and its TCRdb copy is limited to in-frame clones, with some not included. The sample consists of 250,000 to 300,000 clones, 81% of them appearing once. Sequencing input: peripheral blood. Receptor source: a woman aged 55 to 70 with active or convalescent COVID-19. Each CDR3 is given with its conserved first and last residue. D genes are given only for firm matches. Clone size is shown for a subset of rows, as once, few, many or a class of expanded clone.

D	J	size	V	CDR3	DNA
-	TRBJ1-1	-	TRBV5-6	CASSLVVYTEAFF	TGTGCCAGCAGCTTGGTAGTCTACACTGAAGCTTTCTTT
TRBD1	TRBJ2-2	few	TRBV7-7	CASSPRTGNTGELFF	TGTGCCAGCAGCCCTCGGACAGGGAACACCGGGGAGCTGTTTTTT
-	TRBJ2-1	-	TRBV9	CASSDRDWDYNEQFF	TGTGCCAGCAGCGATCGGGACTGGGACTACAATGAGCAGTTCTTC
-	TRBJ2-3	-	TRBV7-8	CASSLVSGGPTDTQYF	TGTGCCAGCAGCTTAGTTTCCGGGGGGCCCACAGATACGCAGTATTTT
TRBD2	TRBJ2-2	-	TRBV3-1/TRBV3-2	CASSPAGGGRHRGAVF	TGTGCCAGCAGCCCAGCCGGGGGGGGCCGGCACCGGGGAGCTGTTTTT
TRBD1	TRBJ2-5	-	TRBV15	CATSSLVRGETQYF	TGTGCCACCAGCTCCCTGGTCAGGGGGGAGACCCAGTACTTC
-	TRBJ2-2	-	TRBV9	CASSAYAGELFF	TGTGCCAGCAGCGCCTATGCTGGGGAGCTGTTTTTT
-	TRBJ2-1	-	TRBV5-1	CASSLVRVEQFF	TGCGCCAGCAGCTTGGTTCGGGTCGAGCAGTTCTTC
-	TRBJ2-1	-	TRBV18	CASSQSGNNEQFF	TGTGCCAGCTCTCAGTCAGGGAACAATGAGCAGTTCTTC
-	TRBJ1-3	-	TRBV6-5	CASSSGMGNTIYF	TGTGCCAGCAGTTCGGGGATGGGGAACACCATATATTTT
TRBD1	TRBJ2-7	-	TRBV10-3	CAINSRDRGSYEQYF	TGTGCCATCAACTCCCGGGACAGGGGTTCCTACGAGCAGTACTTC
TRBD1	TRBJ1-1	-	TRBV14	CASSPQGGNTEAFF	TGTGCCAGCAGCCCACAGGGGGGCAACACTGAAGCTTTCTTT
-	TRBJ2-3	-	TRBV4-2	CASSQDGSAADTQYF	TGTGCCAGCAGCCAAGATGGTAGTGCGGCAGATACGCAGTATTTT
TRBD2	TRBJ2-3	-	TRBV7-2	CASSVGLAVETDTQYF	TGTGCCAGCAGCGTAGGACTAGCGGTTGAAACAGATACGCAGTATTTT
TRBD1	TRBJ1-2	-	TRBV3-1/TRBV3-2	CASSLDLTGAPYGYTF	TGTGCCAGCAGCCTCGACCTGACAGGGGCACCCTATGGCTACACCTTC
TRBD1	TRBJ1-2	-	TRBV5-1	CASSLGGQGKAYGYTF	TGCGCCAGCAGCTTGGGTGGACAGGGGAAAGCATATGGCTACACCTTC
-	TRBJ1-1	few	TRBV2	CASSVSGHENTEAFF	TGTGCCAGCAGTGTGTCGGGACACGAGAACACTGAAGCTTTCTTT
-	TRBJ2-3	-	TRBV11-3	CASSLDPGGSTDTQYF	TGTGCCAGCAGCTTAGATCCTGGCGGGAGCACAGATACGCAGTATTTT
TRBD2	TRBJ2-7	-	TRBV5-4	CASSFPGGDEQYF	TGTGCCAGCAGCTTTCCGGGGGGGGACGAGCAGTACTTC
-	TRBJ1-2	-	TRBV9	CASSVGQGRGYGYTF	TGTGCCAGCAGCGTGGGGCAGGGTCGAGGCTATGGCTACACCTTC
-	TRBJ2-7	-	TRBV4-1	CASSQGGWGGYEQYF	TGCGCCAGCAGCCAAGGGGGGTGGGGAGGTTACGAGCAGTACTTC
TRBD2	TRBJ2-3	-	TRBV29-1	CSVEGGLAGGLDTQYF	TGCAGCGTTGAAGGCGGACTAGCGGGGGGGCTAGATACGCAGTATTTT
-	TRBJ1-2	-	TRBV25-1	CASSGGTAYGYTF	TGTGCCAGCAGTGGAGGGACTGCTTATGGCTACACCTTC
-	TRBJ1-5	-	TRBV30	CAWAGFSNQPQHF	TGTGCCTGGGCAGGGTTTAGCAATCAGCCCCAGCATTTT
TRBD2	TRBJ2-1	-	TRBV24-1	CATSGGGYNEQFF	TGTGCCACCAGTGGCGGGGGCTACAATGAGCAGTTCTTC
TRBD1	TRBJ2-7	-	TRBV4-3	CASSLGDRGSYEQYF	TGCGCCAGCAGCCTAGGGGACAGGGGCTCCTACGAGCAGTACTTC
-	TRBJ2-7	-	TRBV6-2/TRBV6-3	CASSYGQGSYEQYF	TGTGCCAGCAGTTACGGGCAGGGCTCCTACGAGCAGTACTTC
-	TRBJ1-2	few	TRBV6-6	CASSYLRGERGF	TGTGCCAGCAGTTACTTGCGGGGGGAGAGGGGCTTC
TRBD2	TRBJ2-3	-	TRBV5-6	CASSLGLAGALDTQYF	TGTGCCAGCAGCTTGGGACTAGCGGGGGCTCTAGATACGCAGTATTTT
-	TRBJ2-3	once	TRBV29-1	CSVSPRGDTQYF	TGCAGCGTTTCCCCCCGGGGGGATACGCAGTATTTT
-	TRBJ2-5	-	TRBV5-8	CASSRGPSTAPGTQYF	TGTGCCAGCAGCCGGGGTCCCAGCACAGCCCCCGGGACCCAGTACTTC
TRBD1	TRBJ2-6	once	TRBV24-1	CATSQGARSGANVLTF	TGTGCCACCAGTCAGGGGGCTCGCTCTGGGGCCAACGTCCTGACTTTC
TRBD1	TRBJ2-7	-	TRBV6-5	CASSNRDRSSYEQYF	TGTGCCAGCAGTAACCGGGACAGGAGCTCCTACGAGCAGTACTTC
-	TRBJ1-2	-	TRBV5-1	CASTGANYGYTF	TGCGCCAGCACCGGAGCTAACTATGGCTACACCTTC
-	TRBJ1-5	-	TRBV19	CASSYLKQPQHF	TGTGCCAGTAGCTATTTGAAACAGCCCCAGCATTTT
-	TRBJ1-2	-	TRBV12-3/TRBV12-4	CASSSGTPYGYTF	TGTGCCAGCAGCTCCGGGACACCCTATGGCTACACCTTC
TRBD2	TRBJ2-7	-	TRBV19	CASSMRGTSYEQYF	TGTGCCAGTAGTATGCGGGGGACCTCCTACGAGCAGTACTTC